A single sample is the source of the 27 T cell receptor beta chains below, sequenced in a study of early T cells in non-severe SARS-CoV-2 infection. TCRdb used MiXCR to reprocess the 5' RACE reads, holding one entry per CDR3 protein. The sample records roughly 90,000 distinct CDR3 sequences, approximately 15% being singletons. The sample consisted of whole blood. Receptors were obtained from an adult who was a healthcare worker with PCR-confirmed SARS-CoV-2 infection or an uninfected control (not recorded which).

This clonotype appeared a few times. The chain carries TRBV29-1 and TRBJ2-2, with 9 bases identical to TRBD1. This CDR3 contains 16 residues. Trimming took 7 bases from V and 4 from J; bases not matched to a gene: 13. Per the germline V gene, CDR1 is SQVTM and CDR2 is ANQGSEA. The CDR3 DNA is TGCAGCGCTAAGATACAGGGGGCGCAAATCACCGGGGAGCTGTTTTTT. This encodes CSAKIQGAQITGELFF.

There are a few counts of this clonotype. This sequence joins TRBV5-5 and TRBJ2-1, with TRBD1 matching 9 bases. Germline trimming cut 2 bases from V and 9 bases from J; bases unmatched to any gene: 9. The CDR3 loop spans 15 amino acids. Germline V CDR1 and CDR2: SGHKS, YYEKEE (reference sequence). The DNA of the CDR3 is TGTGCCAGCAGCTTAAGGGACAGGGACCCGGCTGAGCAGTTCTTC. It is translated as CASSLRDRDPAEQFF.

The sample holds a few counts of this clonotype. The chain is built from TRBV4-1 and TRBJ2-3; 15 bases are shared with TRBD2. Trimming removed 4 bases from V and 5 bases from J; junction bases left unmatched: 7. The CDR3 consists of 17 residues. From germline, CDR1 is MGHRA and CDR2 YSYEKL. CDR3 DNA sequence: TGCGCCAGCAGCCGCGGACTAGCGGGGGGGCTTGGAGATACGCAGTATTTT. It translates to CASSRGLAGGLGDTQYF.

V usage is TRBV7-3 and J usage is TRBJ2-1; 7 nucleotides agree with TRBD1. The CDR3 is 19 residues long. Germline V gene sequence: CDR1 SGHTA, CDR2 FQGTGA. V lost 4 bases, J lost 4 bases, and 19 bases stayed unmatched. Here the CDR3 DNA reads TGTGCCAGCAGCTCAAGCCCTAGGGACAGCCGGGTGGAATACAATGAGCAGTTCTTC. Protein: CASSSSPRDSRVEYNEQFF.

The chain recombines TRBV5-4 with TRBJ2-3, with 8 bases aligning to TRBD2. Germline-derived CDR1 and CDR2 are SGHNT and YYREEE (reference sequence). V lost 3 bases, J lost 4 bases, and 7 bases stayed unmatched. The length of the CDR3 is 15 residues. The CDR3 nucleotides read TGTGCCAGCAGCTCCTTTAGCGGGGTCGCAGATACGCAGTATTTT. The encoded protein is CASSSFSGVADTQYF.

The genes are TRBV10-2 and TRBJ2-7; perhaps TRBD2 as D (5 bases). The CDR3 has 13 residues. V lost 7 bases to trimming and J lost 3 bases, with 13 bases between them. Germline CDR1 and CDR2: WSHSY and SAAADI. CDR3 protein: CASMRGNDYEQYV. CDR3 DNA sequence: TGCGCCAGCATGAGAGGGAACGACTACGAGCAGTACGTC.

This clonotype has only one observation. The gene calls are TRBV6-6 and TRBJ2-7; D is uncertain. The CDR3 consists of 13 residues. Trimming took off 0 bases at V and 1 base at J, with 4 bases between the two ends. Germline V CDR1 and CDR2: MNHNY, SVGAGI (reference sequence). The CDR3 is CASSYSPSYEQYV. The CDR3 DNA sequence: TGTGCCAGCAGTTACTCCCCTTCCTACGAGCAGTACGTC.

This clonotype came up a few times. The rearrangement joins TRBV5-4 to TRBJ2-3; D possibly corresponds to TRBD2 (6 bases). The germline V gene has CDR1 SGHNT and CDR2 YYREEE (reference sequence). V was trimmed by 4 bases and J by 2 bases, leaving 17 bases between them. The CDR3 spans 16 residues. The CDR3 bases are TGTGCCAGCAGCATTCTGGGCCGGGGGAACACAGATACGCAGTATTTT. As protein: CASSILGRGNTDTQYF.

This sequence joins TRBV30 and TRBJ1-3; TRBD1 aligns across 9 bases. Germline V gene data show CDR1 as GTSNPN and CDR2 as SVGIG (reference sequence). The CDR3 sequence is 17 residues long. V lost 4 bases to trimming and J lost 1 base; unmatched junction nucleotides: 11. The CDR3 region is CAWTRDRATFSGNTIYF. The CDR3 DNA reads TGTGCCTGGACTCGGGACAGGGCTACATTTTCTGGAAACACCATATATTTT.

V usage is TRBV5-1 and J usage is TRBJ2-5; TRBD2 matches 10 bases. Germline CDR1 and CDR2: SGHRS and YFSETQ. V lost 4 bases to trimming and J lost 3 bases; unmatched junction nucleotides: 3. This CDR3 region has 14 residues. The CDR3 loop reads CASSPTSGEETQYF. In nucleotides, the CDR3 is TGCGCCAGCAGCCCTACTAGCGGGGAAGAGACCCAGTACTTC. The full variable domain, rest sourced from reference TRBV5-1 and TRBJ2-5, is KAGVTQTPRYLIKTRGQQVTLSCSPISGHRSVSWYQQTPGQGLQFLFEYFSETQRNKGNFPGRFSGRQFSNSRSEMNVSTLELGDSALYLCASSPTSGEETQYFGPGTRLLVL.

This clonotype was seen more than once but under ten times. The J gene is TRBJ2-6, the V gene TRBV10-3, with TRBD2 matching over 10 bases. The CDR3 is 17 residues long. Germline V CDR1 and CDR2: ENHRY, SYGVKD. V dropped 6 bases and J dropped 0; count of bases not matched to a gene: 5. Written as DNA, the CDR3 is TGTGCCATCAGAGGGACTAGCGCAAGCTCTGGGGCCAACGTCCTGACTTTC. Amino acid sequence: CAIRGTSASSGANVLTF.

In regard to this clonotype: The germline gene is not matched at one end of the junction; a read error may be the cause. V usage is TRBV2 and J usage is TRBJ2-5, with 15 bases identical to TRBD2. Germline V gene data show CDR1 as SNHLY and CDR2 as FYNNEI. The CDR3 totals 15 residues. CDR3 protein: CAGSPGLAGGETQYF. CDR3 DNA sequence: TGTGCCGGCAGTCCGGGACTAGCGGGGGGAGAGACCCAGTACTTC.

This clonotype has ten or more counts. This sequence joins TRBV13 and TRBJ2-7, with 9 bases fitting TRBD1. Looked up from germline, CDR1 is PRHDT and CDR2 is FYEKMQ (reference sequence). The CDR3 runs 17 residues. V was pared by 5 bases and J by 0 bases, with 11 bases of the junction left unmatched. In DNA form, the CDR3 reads TGTGCCAGCAGCCCGATTATCACGACAGGGGGCTCCTACGAGCAGTACGTC. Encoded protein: CASSPIITTGGSYEQYV.

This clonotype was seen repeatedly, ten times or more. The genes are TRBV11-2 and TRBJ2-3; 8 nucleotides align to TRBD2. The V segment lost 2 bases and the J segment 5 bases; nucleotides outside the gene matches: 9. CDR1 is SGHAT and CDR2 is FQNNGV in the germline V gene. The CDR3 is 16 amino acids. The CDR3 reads CASSLRASGFGDTQYF. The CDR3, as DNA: TGTGCCAGCAGCTTAAGGGCTAGCGGGTTCGGAGATACGCAGTATTTT.

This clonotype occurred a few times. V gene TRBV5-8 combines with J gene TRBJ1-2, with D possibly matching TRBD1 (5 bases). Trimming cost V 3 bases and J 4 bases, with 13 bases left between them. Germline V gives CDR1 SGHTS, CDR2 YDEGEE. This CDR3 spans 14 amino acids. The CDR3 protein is CASSSSLGGYGYTF. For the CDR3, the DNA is TGTGCCAGCAGCTCATCCTTGGGGGGCTATGGCTACACCTTC.

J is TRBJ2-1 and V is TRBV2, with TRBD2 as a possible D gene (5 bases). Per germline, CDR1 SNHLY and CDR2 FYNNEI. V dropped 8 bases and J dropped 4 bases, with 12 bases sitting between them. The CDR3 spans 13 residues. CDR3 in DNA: TGTGCCAGCTGGACTGTTCAATACAATGAGCAGTTCTTC. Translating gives CASWTVQYNEQFF.

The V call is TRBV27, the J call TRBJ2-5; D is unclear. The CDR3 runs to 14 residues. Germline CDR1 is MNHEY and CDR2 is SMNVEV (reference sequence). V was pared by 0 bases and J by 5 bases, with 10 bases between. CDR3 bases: TGTGCCAGCAGTTTATCGACGGTCCGGGAGACCCAGTACTTC. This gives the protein CASSLSTVRETQYF.

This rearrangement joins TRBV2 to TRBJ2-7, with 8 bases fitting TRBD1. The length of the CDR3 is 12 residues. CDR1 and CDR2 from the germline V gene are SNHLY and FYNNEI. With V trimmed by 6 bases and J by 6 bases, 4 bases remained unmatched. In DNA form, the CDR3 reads TGTGCCAGCAGGCCCGACAGGGGCGAGCAGTACGTC. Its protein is CASRPDRGEQYV.

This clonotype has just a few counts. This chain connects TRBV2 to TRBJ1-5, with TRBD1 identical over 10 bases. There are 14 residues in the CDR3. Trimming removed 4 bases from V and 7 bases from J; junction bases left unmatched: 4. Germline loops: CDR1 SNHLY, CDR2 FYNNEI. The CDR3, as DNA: TGTGCCAGCAGTGGGGACAGGGGTTGGCAGCCCCAGCATTTT. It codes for CASSGDRGWQPQHF.

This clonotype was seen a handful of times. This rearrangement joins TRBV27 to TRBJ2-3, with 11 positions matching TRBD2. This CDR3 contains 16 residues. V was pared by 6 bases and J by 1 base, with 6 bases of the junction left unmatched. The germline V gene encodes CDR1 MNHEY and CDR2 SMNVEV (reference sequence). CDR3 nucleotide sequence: TGTGCCAGCAGGGGCGGGACTAGCGGACGCACAGATACGCAGTATTTT. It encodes CASRGGTSGRTDTQYF.

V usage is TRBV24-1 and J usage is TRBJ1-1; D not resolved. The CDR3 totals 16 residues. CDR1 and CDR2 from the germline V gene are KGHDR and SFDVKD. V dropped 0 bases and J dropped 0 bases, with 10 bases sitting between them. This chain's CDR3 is CATSDLFPPMNTEAFF. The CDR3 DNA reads TGTGCCACCAGTGATTTGTTCCCGCCCATGAACACTGAAGCTTTCTTT.

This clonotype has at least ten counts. CDR3: CASSPQGTEKGYTIYF. The CDR3 DNA reads as TGCGCCAGCAGCCCTCAGGGGACAGAAAAAGGTTACACCATATATTTT. This chain links TRBV4-1 with TRBJ1-3; 7 nucleotides line up with TRBD1. This CDR3 is built from 16 residues. Trimming took 4 bases from V and 8 from J; bases not matched to a gene: 14. Germline CDR1 MGHRA, CDR2 YSYEKL.

DNA of the CDR3: TGTGCCAGCAGTCCTAGACCCTACACCGGGGAGCTGTTTTTT. This sequence encodes CASSPRPYTGELFF. The chain carries TRBV12-3 or TRBV12-4 and TRBJ2-2; the D is unclear. With 5 bases removed from V and 3 bases from J, the gap between germline ends came to 10 bases. The CDR3 has 14 amino acids.

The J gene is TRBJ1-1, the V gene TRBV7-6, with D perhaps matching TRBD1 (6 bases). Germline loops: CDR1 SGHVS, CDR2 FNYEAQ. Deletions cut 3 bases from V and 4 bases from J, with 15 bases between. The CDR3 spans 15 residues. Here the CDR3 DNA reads TGTGCCAGCAGCTTCAGTGCTACAGGGACCACTGAAGCTTTCTTT. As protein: CASSFSATGTTEAFF.

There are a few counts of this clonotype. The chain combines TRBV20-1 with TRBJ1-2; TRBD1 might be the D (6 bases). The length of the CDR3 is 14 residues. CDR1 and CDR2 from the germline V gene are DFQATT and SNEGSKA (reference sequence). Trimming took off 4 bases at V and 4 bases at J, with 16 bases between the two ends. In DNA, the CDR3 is TGCAGTGCTATCGGACAGCTTGCTAGCTATGGCTACACCTTC. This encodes CSAIGQLASYGYTF.

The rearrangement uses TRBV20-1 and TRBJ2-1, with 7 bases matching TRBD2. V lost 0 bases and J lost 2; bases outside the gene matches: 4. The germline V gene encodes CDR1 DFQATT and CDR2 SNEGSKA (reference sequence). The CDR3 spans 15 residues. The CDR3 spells CSARDKRGPYNEQFF. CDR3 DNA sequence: TGCAGTGCTAGAGACAAGCGGGGACCCTACAATGAGCAGTTCTTC.

The chain's CDR3 is CASSEQGINQPQHF. CDR3 coding DNA: TGCGCCAGCAGTGAACAGGGTATCAATCAGCCCCAGCATTTT. The chain is built from TRBV10-2 and TRBJ1-5; D is possibly TRBD1 (6 bases). Germline V gene data show CDR1 as WSHSY and CDR2 as SAAADI. This CDR3 region has 14 residues. V lost 3 bases, J lost 3 bases, and 9 bases lay in between.